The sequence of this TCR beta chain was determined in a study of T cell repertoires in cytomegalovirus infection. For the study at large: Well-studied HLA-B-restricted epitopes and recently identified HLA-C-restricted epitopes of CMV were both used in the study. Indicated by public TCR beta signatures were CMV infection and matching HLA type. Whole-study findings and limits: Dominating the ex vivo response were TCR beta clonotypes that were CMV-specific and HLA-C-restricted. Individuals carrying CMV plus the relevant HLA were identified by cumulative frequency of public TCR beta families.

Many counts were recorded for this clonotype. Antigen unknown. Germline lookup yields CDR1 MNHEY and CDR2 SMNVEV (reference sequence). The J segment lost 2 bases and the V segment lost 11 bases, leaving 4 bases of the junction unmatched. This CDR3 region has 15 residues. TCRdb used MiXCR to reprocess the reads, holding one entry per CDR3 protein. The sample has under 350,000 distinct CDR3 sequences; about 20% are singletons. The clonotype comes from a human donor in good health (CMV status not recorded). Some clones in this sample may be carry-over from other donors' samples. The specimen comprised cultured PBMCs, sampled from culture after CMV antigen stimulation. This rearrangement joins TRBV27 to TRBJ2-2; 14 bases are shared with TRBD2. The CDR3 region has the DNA TGTGCCGTGGGGACTAGCGGGGGTAACACCGGGGAGCTGTTTTTT. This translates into CAVGTSGGNTGELFF.